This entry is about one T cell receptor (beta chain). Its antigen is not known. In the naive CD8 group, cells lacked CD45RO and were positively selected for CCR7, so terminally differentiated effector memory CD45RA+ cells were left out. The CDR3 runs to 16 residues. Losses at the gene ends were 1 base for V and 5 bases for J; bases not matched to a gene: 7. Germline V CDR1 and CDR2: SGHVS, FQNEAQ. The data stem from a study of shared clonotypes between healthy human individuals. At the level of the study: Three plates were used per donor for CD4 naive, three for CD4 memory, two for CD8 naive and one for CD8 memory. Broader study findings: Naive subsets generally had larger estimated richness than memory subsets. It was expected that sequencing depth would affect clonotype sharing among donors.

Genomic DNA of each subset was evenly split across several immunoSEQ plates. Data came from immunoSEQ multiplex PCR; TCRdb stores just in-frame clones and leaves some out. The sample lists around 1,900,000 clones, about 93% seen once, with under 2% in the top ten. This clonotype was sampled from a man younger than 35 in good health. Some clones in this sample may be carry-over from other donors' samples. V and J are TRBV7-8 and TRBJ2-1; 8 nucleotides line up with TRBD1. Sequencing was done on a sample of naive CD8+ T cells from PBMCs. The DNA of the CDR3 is TGTGCCAGCAGCTTAGGGCCGGGACAGGCGAACAATGAGCAGTTCTTC. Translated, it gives CASSLGPGQANNEQFF.